Given below is one TCR beta chain in context. This record comes from a study of blood T cell repertoires in COVID-19. V was clipped by 8 bases and J by 4 bases, with 17 bases between them. The germline V gene encodes CDR1 MRHNA and CDR2 SNTAGT. The CDR3 runs 14 residues. The assay was immunoSEQ multiplex PCR, and TCRdb's table has in-frame clones only and misses some. The sample has 250,000 to 400,000 clones, about 91% seen once. Seattle cases were enrolled at active infection and followed longitudinally. The chain is built from TRBV6-4 and TRBJ1-1, with D maybe TRBD1 (6 bases). This sequence originates from a woman younger than 45 with COVID-19, enrolled during active disease. Sequencing was performed on peripheral blood. For the CDR3, the DNA is TGTGCCAGCCTATTTACAGGGTATAGCACTGAAGCTTTCTTT. This codes for CASLFTGYSTEAFF.